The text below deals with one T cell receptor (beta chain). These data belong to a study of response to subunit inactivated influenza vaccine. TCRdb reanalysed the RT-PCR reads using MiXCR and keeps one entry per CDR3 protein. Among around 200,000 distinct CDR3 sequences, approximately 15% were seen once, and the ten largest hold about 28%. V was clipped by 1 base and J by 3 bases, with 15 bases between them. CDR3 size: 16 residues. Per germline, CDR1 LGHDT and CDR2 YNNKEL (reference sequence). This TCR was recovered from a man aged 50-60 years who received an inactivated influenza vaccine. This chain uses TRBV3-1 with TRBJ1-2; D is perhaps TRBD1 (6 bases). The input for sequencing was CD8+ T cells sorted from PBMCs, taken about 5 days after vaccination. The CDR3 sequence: CASSQGMAGQYYGYTF. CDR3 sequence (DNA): TGTGCCAGCAGCCAAGGGATGGCCGGACAGTACTATGGCTACACCTTC.